These T cell receptor beta chains were read from a single sample in a study of blood T cell repertoires in COVID-19. Only in-frame clones appear in the TCRdb table, and some are missing; sequencing was by immunoSEQ multiplex PCR. The sample contains about 210,000 clones, around 90% of which appear only once. The specimen sequenced was PBMCs or T cells enriched from blood (not recorded which). The receptor set was obtained from a young man with acute COVID-19. Each CDR3 is given with its conserved first and last residue. Each record gives: V gene, clone size, J gene, D gene, CDR3 DNA, CDR3 protein. The D gene is left open where the match is weak. A clone size is listed for some rows: how often the clone was seen (once, few, many), or a class if it is expanded.

V gene: TRBV4-1
clone size: -
J gene: TRBJ1-2
D gene: -
CDR3 DNA: TGCGCCAGCAGCCAATTGATCAGTCCAGGGTCGGCACTCTGGGGCGTTGGCTACACCTTC
CDR3 protein: CASSQLISPGSALWGVGYTF

V gene: TRBV24-1
clone size: once
J gene: TRBJ1-5
D gene: -
CDR3 DNA: TGTGCCACCAGTGACCAGGCTAGCAATCAGCCCCAGCATTTT
CDR3 protein: CATSDQASNQPQHF

V gene: TRBV19
clone size: -
J gene: TRBJ2-1
D gene: TRBD2
CDR3 DNA: TGTGCCAGTAGTCAAGATAGCGGGAGCTCCTACAATGAGCAGTTCTTC
CDR3 protein: CASSQDSGSSYNEQFF

V gene: TRBV11-2
clone size: once
J gene: TRBJ2-3
D gene: -
CDR3 DNA: TGTGCCAGCAGCTTAGATTTCGCGGGCCGCACAGATACGCAGTATTTT
CDR3 protein: CASSLDFAGRTDTQYF

V gene: TRBV10-3
clone size: -
J gene: TRBJ1-5
D gene: -
CDR3 DNA: TGTGCCATCAGTCCCCAGGACAGTCAGTTTAGCAATCAGCCCCAGCATTTT
CDR3 protein: CAISPQDSQFSNQPQHF

V gene: TRBV27
clone size: -
J gene: TRBJ2-2
D gene: TRBD1
CDR3 DNA: TGTGCCAGCAGTCGACAGGGGGCCGGGGAGCTGTTTTTT
CDR3 protein: CASSRQGAGELFF

V gene: TRBV12-3/TRBV12-4
clone size: -
J gene: TRBJ1-2
D gene: -
CDR3 DNA: TGTGCCAGCAGTCCGCTTCGGTCCTATGGCTACACCTTC
CDR3 protein: CASSPLRSYGYTF

V gene: TRBV7-2
clone size: -
J gene: TRBJ1-5
D gene: -
CDR3 DNA: TGTGCCAGCAGCCCGTTCATCGGGTCGAGGCAGCCCCAGCATTTT
CDR3 protein: CASSPFIGSRQPQHF

V gene: TRBV19
clone size: -
J gene: TRBJ2-7
D gene: TRBD2
CDR3 DNA: TGTGCCAGTAGCCAAGCGGGGGCTATCTCCTACGAGCAGTACTTC
CDR3 protein: CASSQAGAISYEQYF

V gene: TRBV9
clone size: -
J gene: TRBJ2-2
D gene: -
CDR3 DNA: TGTGCCAGCAGCGTAGCTTTCGGGGAGCTGTTTTTT
CDR3 protein: CASSVAFGELFF

V gene: TRBV7-8
clone size: -
J gene: TRBJ2-2
D gene: -
CDR3 DNA: TGTGCCAGCAGCTACATAGCGGCGAACACCGGGGAGCTGTTTTTT
CDR3 protein: CASSYIAANTGELFF

V gene: TRBV7-9
clone size: -
J gene: TRBJ2-2
D gene: TRBD2
CDR3 DNA: TGTGCCAGCAGCTCACCCAGGACTAGCGTGAACACCGGGGAGCTGTTTTTT
CDR3 protein: CASSSPRTSVNTGELFF

V gene: TRBV27
clone size: -
J gene: TRBJ2-3
D gene: TRBD2
CDR3 DNA: TGTGCCAGTCATCTAGCGGGAGCCCCCCCAGATACGCAGTATTTT
CDR3 protein: CASHLAGAPPDTQYF

V gene: TRBV4-1
clone size: -
J gene: TRBJ2-2
D gene: -
CDR3 DNA: TGCGCCAGCAGCCATGAGGGCACCGGGGAGCTGTTTTTT
CDR3 protein: CASSHEGTGELFF

V gene: TRBV29-1
clone size: -
J gene: TRBJ2-1
D gene: -
CDR3 DNA: TGCAGCGCTGAAGAATCTAGTAACAATGAGCAGTTCTTC
CDR3 protein: CSAEESSNNEQFF

V gene: TRBV29-1
clone size: -
J gene: TRBJ2-7
D gene: TRBD1
CDR3 DNA: TGCAGCGTGAGCGGACAGGGAGACTCCGAGCAGTACTTC
CDR3 protein: CSVSGQGDSEQYF

V gene: TRBV11-2
clone size: -
J gene: TRBJ1-6
D gene: -
CDR3 DNA: TGTGCCAGCACCTTAGATGGACCCCAAAGCGGTTTAGATTCACCCCTCCACTTT
CDR3 protein: CASTLDGPQSGLDSPLHF

V gene: TRBV9
clone size: -
J gene: TRBJ1-2
D gene: TRBD1
CDR3 DNA: TGTGCCAGCAGCGGCGACAGGGGGTACGGCTACACCTTC
CDR3 protein: CASSGDRGYGYTF

V gene: TRBV28
clone size: -
J gene: TRBJ1-2
D gene: TRBD1
CDR3 DNA: TGTGCCAGCAGTGCATCAGGGGGCGCGGTTGGCTACACCTTC
CDR3 protein: CASSASGGAVGYTF

V gene: TRBV19
clone size: -
J gene: TRBJ1-5
D gene: -
CDR3 DNA: TGTGCCAGTACCGTCTATAGCAATCAGCCCCAGCATTTT
CDR3 protein: CASTVYSNQPQHF

V gene: TRBV5-5
clone size: -
J gene: TRBJ2-5
D gene: TRBD2
CDR3 DNA: TGTGCCAGCAGCCCAGGGACTAGCGGAGGGATAGGGGAGACCCAGTACTTC
CDR3 protein: CASSPGTSGGIGETQYF

V gene: TRBV30
clone size: -
J gene: TRBJ1-5
D gene: TRBD1
CDR3 DNA: TGTGCCTGGAGCCGACAGGGCGGAGGTCAGCCCCAGCATTTT
CDR3 protein: CAWSRQGGGQPQHF

V gene: TRBV6-2/TRBV6-3
clone size: -
J gene: TRBJ2-7
D gene: TRBD1
CDR3 DNA: TGTGCCAGCAGCCCCCTCGACAGGGATTACGAGCAGTACTTC
CDR3 protein: CASSPLDRDYEQYF

V gene: TRBV9
clone size: -
J gene: TRBJ2-5
D gene: TRBD2
CDR3 DNA: TGTGCCAGCAGCGGACGACTAGCGGTACAAGAGACCCAGTACTTC
CDR3 protein: CASSGRLAVQETQYF

V gene: TRBV5-1
clone size: -
J gene: TRBJ2-5
D gene: -
CDR3 DNA: TGCGCCAGCACGGAGGGGACGTTGAGGTTTGGAGAGACCCAGTACTTC
CDR3 protein: CASTEGTLRFGETQYF

V gene: TRBV18
clone size: -
J gene: TRBJ2-1
D gene: TRBD1
CDR3 DNA: TGTGCCAGCTCACCACGTCAGGGGGATGAGCAGTTCTTC
CDR3 protein: CASSPRQGDEQFF

V gene: TRBV11-3
clone size: -
J gene: TRBJ2-7
D gene: -
CDR3 DNA: TGTGCCAGCAGCCCAAGGGGTAGCTTGGAGCAGTACTTC
CDR3 protein: CASSPRGSLEQYF

V gene: TRBV6-4
clone size: -
J gene: TRBJ2-2
D gene: -
CDR3 DNA: TGTGCCAGCAGTCCGGGACAGCTTGGGCGGGAGAACACCGGGGAGCTGTTTTTT
CDR3 protein: CASSPGQLGRENTGELFF

V gene: TRBV7-9
clone size: -
J gene: TRBJ2-7
D gene: -
CDR3 DNA: TGTGCCAGCAGCTCGGCGGTAAACCCCTACGAGCAGTACTTC
CDR3 protein: CASSSAVNPYEQYF

V gene: TRBV28
clone size: -
J gene: TRBJ2-2
D gene: -
CDR3 DNA: TGTGCCAGCACCCCGCGACCGGGACTGATGAACACCGGGGAGCTGTTTTTT
CDR3 protein: CASTPRPGLMNTGELFF

V gene: TRBV19
clone size: -
J gene: TRBJ1-5
D gene: -
CDR3 DNA: TGTGCCAGTAGTATAACCAGTAGCAATCAGCCCCAGCATTTT
CDR3 protein: CASSITSSNQPQHF